The 23 T cell receptor beta chains below were found in one sample sequenced in a study of blood T cell repertoires in COVID-19. Here immunoSEQ multiplex PCR was the method, and the copy in TCRdb shows in-frame clones only, minus some. The sample carries 150,000 to 200,000 clones, 75% to 90% recorded once. Input material: peripheral blood. The origin of the receptors is a woman in her forties with acute or convalescent COVID-19.

V and J are TRBV2 and TRBJ1-3, with a tentative D call TRBD1 (6 bases). Germline loops: CDR1 SNHLY, CDR2 FYNNEI. V lost 6 bases and J 4 bases, leaving 13 bases between the germline ends. This CDR3 comprises 14 residues. The CDR3: CASRDDRTGNTIYF. In DNA, the CDR3 is TGTGCCAGCAGGGATGACAGGACGGGAAACACCATATATTTT.

The rearrangement links TRBV7-9 to TRBJ1-4; TRBD1 matches 7 bases. The CDR3 totals 17 residues. CDR1 is SEHNR and CDR2 is FQNEAQ in the germline V gene (reference sequence). Trimming took 4 bases from V and 7 from J; bases not matched to a gene: 15. This chain's CDR3 is CASSSRQGSASGEKLFF. DNA for the CDR3: TGTGCCAGCAGCTCACGACAGGGAAGTGCAAGCGGTGAAAAACTGTTTTTT.

J is TRBJ2-7 and V is TRBV7-2; maybe TRBD1 (6 bases). The CDR3 extends over 16 amino acids. Germline CDR1 is SGHTA and CDR2 is FQGNSA. Deletions cut 0 bases from V and 1 base from J, with 13 bases between. The CDR3 DNA sequence: TGTGCCAGCAGCTTAGCGGGAGAAGGACAGTCCTACGAGCAGTACTTC. Amino acids: CASSLAGEGQSYEQYF.

This clone occurred once. The chain carries TRBV19 and TRBJ2-7; TRBD2 matches 8 bases. The CDR3 is made up of 15 amino acids. The germline gives CDR1 LNHDA, CDR2 SQIVND (reference sequence). J gave up 5 bases and V 6 bases, and 12 bases lay outside the gene matches. The CDR3 loop is CASSHGGTRIHEQYF. The CDR3 region has the DNA TGTGCCAGTAGCCACGGAGGGACTAGAATCCACGAGCAGTACTTC.

This chain uses TRBV24-1 with TRBJ2-1; 7 nucleotides align to TRBD1. Per the germline V gene, CDR1 is KGHDR and CDR2 is SFDVKD. With V trimmed by 7 bases and J by 6 bases, 2 bases remained unmatched. CDR3 length equals 12 residues. Here the CDR3 reads CATRGQRNEQFF. The CDR3 DNA reads as TGTGCCACCAGGGGACAGCGCAATGAGCAGTTCTTC.

V gene TRBV5-1 combines with J gene TRBJ2-5; no firm D call. This CDR3 spans 12 amino acids. V was shortened by 4 bases and J by 2 bases, with 6 bases between the two germline ends. CDR1 and CDR2 (germline): SGHRS, YFSETQ. CDR3 protein: CASSHLQETQYF. In DNA form, the CDR3 reads TGCGCCAGCAGCCACCTACAAGAGACCCAGTACTTC.

The chain links TRBV5-3 to TRBJ2-5; no reliable D call. TRBV5-3 is flagged as an ORF with uncertain function. CDR3 length equals 13 residues. Between the trimmed V and J ends, which lost 10 bases and 3 bases, there was a span of 16 bases. The CDR3 spells CASGGVGEETQYF. Written as DNA, the CDR3 is TGTGCCTCAGGTGGCGTGGGCGAAGAGACCCAGTACTTC.

The V call is TRBV19, the J call TRBJ2-3, with D unresolved. Germline loops: CDR1 LNHDA, CDR2 SQIVND (reference sequence). The CDR3 consists of 14 residues. Trimming stripped 5 bases from V and 0 bases from J, with 9 bases between. In DNA, the CDR3 is TGTGCCAGTAGTTCGGTGACAAGCACAGATACGCAGTATTTT. This translates into CASSSVTSTDTQYF.

This chain uses TRBV19 with TRBJ2-1; D is perhaps TRBD2 (6 bases). CDR1 LNHDA and CDR2 SQIVND come from the germline V gene (reference sequence). There are 15 residues in the CDR3. V lost 5 bases to trimming and J lost 4 bases, with 15 bases between them. The CDR3 is CASSDLRGSYNEQFF. Here the CDR3 DNA reads TGTGCCAGTAGTGACTTGCGGGGATCGTACAATGAGCAGTTCTTC.

CDR3 residues: CASSGGIGDSSYEQYF. CDR3 bases: TGTGCCAGTAGTGGGGGGATCGGGGACAGCTCCTACGAGCAGTACTTC. The V gene is TRBV19, the J gene TRBJ2-7, with D possibly being TRBD1 (7 bases). Germline values: CDR1 LNHDA, CDR2 SQIVND (reference sequence). Trimming left V 5 bases short and J 0 bases short, with 17 bases between. The CDR3 loop spans 16 amino acids.

This sequence joins TRBV18 and TRBJ1-2; the D is unclear. Germline assignment: CDR1 KGHSH and CDR2 LQKENI. Deletions cut 0 bases from V and 4 bases from J, with 9 bases between. This CDR3 has 14 residues. CDR3 DNA sequence: TGTGCCAGCTCACCACCGAGTCAATTCTATGGCTACACCTTC. Translated, it gives CASSPPSQFYGYTF.

This clone appeared a few times. This chain links TRBV4-2 with TRBJ2-3; 11 bases fit TRBD2. The CDR3 is made up of 16 amino acids. Germline values: CDR1 LGHNA, CDR2 YNFKEQ. Trimming took 3 bases from V and 3 from J; bases not matched to a gene: 5. CDR3 DNA: TGTGCCAGCAGCCAGGAACTAGCGGGAGTGACAGATACGCAGTATTTT. Its protein product is CASSQELAGVTDTQYF.

J is TRBJ2-7 and V is TRBV18; 8 nucleotides match TRBD1. The CDR3 is 13 residues long. The germline CDR1 and CDR2 sequences are KGHSH and LQKENI. With V trimmed by 7 bases and J by 5 bases, 7 bases remained unmatched. This CDR3 reads CASLGQGSHEQYF. CDR3 DNA: TGTGCCAGCTTAGGACAGGGATCGCACGAGCAGTACTTC.

The V call is TRBV7-8, the J call TRBJ1-1; the match to TRBD1 covers 10 bases. With V trimmed by 3 bases and J by 6 bases, 1 base remained unmatched. Germline CDR1 and CDR2: SGHVS and FQNEAQ. The CDR3 spans 13 residues. CDR3: CASSFGQGAEAFF. The CDR3 DNA reads as TGTGCCAGCAGCTTCGGACAGGGGGCTGAAGCTTTCTTT.

The chain recombines TRBV29-1 with TRBJ1-2; 7 bases map to TRBD1. Germline-derived CDR1 and CDR2 are SQVTM and ANQGSEA. Trimming at V came to 4 bases and at J to 3 bases, leaving 11 bases not matched to a gene. The CDR3 length is 15 residues. The CDR3 reads CSVAPPGQLYYGYTF. The DNA of the CDR3 is TGCAGCGTTGCCCCACCGGGACAGCTTTACTATGGCTACACCTTC.

The gene calls are TRBV24-1 and TRBJ2-3; TRBD1 matches 9 bases. This CDR3 has 14 amino acids. Germline CDR1 is KGHDR and CDR2 is SFDVKD. Germline trimming cut 6 bases from V and 3 bases from J; bases unmatched to any gene: 3. The CDR3 is CATSYGQGTDTQYF. CDR3 coding DNA: TGTGCCACCAGTTACGGACAGGGGACAGATACGCAGTATTTT.

This chain uses TRBV7-9 with TRBJ2-3, with TRBD2 matching over 8 bases. Germline V gives CDR1 SEHNR, CDR2 FQNEAQ (reference sequence). The trim removed 5 bases at V and 4 bases at J, leaving 17 bases unmatched. The CDR3 runs to 18 residues. CDR3 bases: TGTGCCAGCAGCCCGAGTTGGACTAGCAAGCAATCTTCAGATACGCAGTATTTT. The encoded protein is CASSPSWTSKQSSDTQYF.

The V and J genes are TRBV27 and TRBJ2-5, with 8 bases that match TRBD2. From germline, CDR1 is MNHEY and CDR2 SMNVEV (reference sequence). The J segment lost 2 bases and the V segment lost 2 bases, leaving 4 bases of the junction unmatched. This CDR3 spans 15 amino acids. For the CDR3, the DNA is TGTGCCAGCAGTTTACAGCGGGAGTTTCAAGAGACCCAGTACTTC. Translating gives CASSLQREFQETQYF.

The chain is built from TRBV3-1 (or the pseudogene TRBV3-2) and TRBJ1-6; D ambiguous. Looked up from germline, CDR1 is LGHDT and CDR2 is YNNKEL (reference sequence). Trimming left V 1 base short and J 6 bases short, with 7 bases between. This CDR3 spans 14 amino acids. DNA for the CDR3: TGTGCCAGCAGCCAAGTAGAGAGTAATTCACCCCTCCACTTT. Translating it yields CASSQVESNSPLHF.

The CDR3 DNA sequence: TGTGCCAGCAGTCGGGAGGGGATGAGGTACGAGCAGTACTTC. It translates to CASSREGMRYEQYF. The chain recombines TRBV28 with TRBJ2-7, with 8 bases that match TRBD2. The CDR3 has 14 residues. Germline CDR1 MDHEN, CDR2 SYDVKM. The V gene end was trimmed by 5 bases and the J gene end by 4 bases; junction bases not matched to a gene: 7.

The chain carries TRBV5-6 and TRBJ1-1; 10 bases match TRBD1. Looked up from germline, CDR1 is SGHDT and CDR2 is YYEEEE. With V trimmed by 0 bases and J by 5 bases, 4 bases remained unmatched. The CDR3 has 15 residues. The CDR3 sequence: CASSLGQGAWTEAFF. The CDR3 nucleotides read TGTGCCAGCAGCTTGGGACAGGGGGCATGGACTGAAGCTTTCTTT.

V is TRBV7-8 and J is TRBJ2-7, with 8 bases matching TRBD1. J gave up 3 bases and V 0 bases, and 4 bases lay outside the gene matches. Germline CDR1 and CDR2: SGHVS and FQNEAQ. The CDR3 is made up of 15 amino acids. The CDR3 reads CASSLAVGQGYEQYF. The CDR3 DNA is TGTGCCAGCAGCTTAGCTGTCGGACAGGGCTACGAGCAGTACTTC.

V is TRBV5-5 and J is TRBJ1-2, with D possibly matching TRBD1 (5 bases). The CDR3 spans 12 residues. Germline CDR1 reads SGHKS; CDR2 reads YYEKEE (reference sequence). Trimming left V 7 bases short and J 8 bases short, with 15 bases between. The CDR3 region is CASATYGGGYTF. The CDR3 DNA sequence: TGTGCCAGCGCCACATACGGGGGGGGCTACACCTTC.